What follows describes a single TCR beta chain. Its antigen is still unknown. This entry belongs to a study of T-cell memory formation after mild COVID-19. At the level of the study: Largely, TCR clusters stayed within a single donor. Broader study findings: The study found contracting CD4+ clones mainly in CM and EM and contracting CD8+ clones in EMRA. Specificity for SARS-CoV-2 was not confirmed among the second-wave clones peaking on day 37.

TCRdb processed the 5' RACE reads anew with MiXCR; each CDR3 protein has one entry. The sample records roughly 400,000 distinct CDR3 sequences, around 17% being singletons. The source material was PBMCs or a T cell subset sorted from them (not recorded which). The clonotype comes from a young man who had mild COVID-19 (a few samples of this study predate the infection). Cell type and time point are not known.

Here the CDR3 DNA reads TGTGCCAGCAGCCAATGGGGACGAGAATCCACAGATACGCAGTATTTT. It is translated as CASSQWGRESTDTQYF. The genes are TRBV11-2 and TRBJ2-3; TRBD1 or TRBD2 may be the D gene (5 bases each). V lost 5 bases, J lost 2 bases, and 17 bases lay in between. Germline loops: CDR1 SGHAT, CDR2 FQNNGV. There are 16 residues in the CDR3.